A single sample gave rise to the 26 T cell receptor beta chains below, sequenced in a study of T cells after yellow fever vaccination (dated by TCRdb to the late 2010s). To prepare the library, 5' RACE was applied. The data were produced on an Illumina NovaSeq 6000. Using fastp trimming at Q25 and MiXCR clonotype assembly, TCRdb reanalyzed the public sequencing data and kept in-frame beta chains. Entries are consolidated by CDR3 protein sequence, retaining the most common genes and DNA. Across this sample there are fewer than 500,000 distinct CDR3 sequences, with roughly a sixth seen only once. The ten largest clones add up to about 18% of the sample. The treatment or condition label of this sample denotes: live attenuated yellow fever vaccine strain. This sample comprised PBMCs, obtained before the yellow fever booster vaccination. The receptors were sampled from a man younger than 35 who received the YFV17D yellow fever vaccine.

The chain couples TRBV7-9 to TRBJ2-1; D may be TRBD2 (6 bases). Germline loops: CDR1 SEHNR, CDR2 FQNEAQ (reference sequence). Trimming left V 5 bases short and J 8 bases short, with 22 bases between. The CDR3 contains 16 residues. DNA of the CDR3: TGTGCCAGCAGCGGGCGGGACCCCAAAGTGTCCCATGAGCAGTTCTTC. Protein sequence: CASSGRDPKVSHEQFF.

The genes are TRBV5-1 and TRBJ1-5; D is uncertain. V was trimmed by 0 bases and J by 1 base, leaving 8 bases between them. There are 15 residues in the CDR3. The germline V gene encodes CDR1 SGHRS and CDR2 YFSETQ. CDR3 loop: CASSLAAGSNQPQHF. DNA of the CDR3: TGCGCCAGCAGCTTGGCGGCCGGCAGCAATCAGCCCCAGCATTTT.

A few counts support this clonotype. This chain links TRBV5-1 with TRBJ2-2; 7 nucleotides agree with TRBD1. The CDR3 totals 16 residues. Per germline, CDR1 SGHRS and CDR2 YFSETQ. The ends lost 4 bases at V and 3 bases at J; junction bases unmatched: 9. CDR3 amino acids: CASSPLPQGDTGELFF. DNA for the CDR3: TGCGCCAGCAGCCCCCTTCCCCAGGGGGACACCGGGGAGCTGTTTTTT.

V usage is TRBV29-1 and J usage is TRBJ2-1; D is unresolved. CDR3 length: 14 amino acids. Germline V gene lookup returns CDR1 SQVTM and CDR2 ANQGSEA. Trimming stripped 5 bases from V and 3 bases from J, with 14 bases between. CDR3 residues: CSVLAPQSYNEQFF. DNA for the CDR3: TGCAGCGTTTTGGCCCCACAGAGCTACAATGAGCAGTTCTTC.

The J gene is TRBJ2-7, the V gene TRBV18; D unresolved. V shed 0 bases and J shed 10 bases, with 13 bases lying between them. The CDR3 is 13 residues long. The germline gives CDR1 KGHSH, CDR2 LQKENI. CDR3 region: CASSPPGYFGQYF. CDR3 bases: TGTGCCAGCTCACCACCAGGGTATTTCGGACAGTACTTC.

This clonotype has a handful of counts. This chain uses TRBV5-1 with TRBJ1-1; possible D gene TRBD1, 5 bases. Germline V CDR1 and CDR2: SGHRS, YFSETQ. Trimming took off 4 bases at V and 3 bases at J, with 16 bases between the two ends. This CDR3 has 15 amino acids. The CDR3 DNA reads TGCGCCAGCAGCCCTCCAAAGGGGAGGGACACTGAAGCTTTCTTT. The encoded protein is CASSPPKGRDTEAFF.

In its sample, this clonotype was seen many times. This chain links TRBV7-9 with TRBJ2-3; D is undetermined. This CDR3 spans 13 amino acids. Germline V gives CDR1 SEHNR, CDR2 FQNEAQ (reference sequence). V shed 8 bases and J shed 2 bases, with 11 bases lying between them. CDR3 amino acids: CASQVGPTDTQYF. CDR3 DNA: TGTGCCAGCCAAGTGGGTCCCACAGATACGCAGTATTTT.

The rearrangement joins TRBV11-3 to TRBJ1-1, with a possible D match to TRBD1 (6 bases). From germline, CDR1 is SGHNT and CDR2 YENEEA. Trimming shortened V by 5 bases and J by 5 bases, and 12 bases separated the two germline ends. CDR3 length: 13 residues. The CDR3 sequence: CASSIARGTEAFF. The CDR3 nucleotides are TGTGCCAGCAGCATAGCCAGGGGAACTGAAGCTTTCTTT.

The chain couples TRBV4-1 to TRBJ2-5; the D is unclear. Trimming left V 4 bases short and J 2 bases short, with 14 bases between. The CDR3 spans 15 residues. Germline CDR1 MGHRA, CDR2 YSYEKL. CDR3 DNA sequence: TGCGCCAGCAGCCCTCGATGGCTCAATCAAGAGACCCAGTACTTC. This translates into CASSPRWLNQETQYF.

CDR3 nucleotide sequence: TGTGCCAGCAGACTCCTATATAATTCACCCCTCCACTTT. This gives the protein CASRLLYNSPLHF. The rearrangement uses TRBV7-4 and TRBJ1-6; D unclear. V shed 6 bases and J shed 4 bases, with 7 bases lying between them. The germline CDR1 and CDR2 sequences are SGHVT and SQSDAQ. The CDR3 covers 13 residues.

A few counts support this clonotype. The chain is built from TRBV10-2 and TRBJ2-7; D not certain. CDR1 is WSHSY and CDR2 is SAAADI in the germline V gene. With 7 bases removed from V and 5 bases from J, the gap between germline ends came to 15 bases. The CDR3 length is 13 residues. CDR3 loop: CASISVGLDEQYF. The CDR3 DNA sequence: TGCGCCAGCATTTCCGTGGGATTAGACGAGCAGTACTTC.

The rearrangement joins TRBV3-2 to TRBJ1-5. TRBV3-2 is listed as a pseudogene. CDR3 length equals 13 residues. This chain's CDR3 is CASSHWSNQPQHF. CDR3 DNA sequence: TGTGCCAGCAGCCACTGGAGCAATCAGCCCCAGCATTTT.

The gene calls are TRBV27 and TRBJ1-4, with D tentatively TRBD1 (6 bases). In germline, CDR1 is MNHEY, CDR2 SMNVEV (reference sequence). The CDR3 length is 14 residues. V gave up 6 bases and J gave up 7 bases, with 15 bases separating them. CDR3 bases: TGTGCCAGCAGCCTGCGGACAGTAGGTGAAAAACTGTTTTTT. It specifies CASSLRTVGEKLFF.

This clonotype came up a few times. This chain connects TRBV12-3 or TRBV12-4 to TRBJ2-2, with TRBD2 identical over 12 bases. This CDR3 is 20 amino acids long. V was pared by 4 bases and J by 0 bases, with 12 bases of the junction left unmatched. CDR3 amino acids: CASSSSGRLAGVSNTGELFF. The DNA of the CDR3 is TGTGCCAGCAGTTCCTCGGGTCGACTAGCGGGAGTATCGAACACCGGGGAGCTGTTTTTT.

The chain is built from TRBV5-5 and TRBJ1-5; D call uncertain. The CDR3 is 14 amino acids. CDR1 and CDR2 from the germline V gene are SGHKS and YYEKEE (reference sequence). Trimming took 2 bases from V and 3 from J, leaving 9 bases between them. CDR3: CASSLGQFNQPQHF. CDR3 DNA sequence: TGTGCCAGCAGCTTAGGGCAATTCAATCAGCCCCAGCATTTT. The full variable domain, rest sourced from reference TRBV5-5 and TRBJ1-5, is DAGVTQSPTHLIKTRGQQVTLRCSPISGHKSVSWYQQVLGQGPQFIFQYYEKEERGRGNFPDRFSARQFPNYSSELNVNALLLGDSALYLCASSLGQFNQPQHFGDGTRLSIL.

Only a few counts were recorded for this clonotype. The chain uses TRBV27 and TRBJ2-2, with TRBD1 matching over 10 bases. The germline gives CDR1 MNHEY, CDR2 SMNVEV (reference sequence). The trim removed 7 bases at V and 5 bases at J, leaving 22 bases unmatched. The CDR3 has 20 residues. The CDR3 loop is CASTETTPDRGRFRTGELFF. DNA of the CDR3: TGTGCCAGCACCGAAACCACCCCGGACAGGGGGAGGTTTAGGACCGGGGAGCTGTTTTTT.

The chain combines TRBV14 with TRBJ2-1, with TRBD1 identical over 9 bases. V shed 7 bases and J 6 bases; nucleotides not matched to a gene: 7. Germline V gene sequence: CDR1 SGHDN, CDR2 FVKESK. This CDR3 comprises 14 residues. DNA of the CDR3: TGTGCCAGCACCCCGCTGGACAGGGGCAATGAGCAGTTCTTC. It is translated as CASTPLDRGNEQFF.

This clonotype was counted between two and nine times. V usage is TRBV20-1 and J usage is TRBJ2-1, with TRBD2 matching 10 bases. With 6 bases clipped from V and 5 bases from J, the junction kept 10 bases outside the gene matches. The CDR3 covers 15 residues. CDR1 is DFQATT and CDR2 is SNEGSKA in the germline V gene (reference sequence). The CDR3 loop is CSANLLAGGDNEQFF. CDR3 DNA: TGCAGTGCCAATCTTTTAGCGGGGGGTGACAATGAGCAGTTCTTC.

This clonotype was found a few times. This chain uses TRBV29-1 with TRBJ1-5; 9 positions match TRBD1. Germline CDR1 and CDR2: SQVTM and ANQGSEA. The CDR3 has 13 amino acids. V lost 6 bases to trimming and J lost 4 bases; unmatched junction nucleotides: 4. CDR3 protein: CSVGQGVNQPQHF. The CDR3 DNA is TGCAGCGTGGGACAGGGTGTTAATCAGCCCCAGCATTTT.

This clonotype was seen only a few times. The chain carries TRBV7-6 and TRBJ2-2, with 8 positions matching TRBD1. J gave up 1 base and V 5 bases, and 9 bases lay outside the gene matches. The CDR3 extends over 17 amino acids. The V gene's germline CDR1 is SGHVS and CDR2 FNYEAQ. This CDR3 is CASSLGQGLWNTGELFF. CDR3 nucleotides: TGTGCCAGCAGCCTTGGACAGGGCTTGTGGAACACCGGGGAGCTGTTTTTT.

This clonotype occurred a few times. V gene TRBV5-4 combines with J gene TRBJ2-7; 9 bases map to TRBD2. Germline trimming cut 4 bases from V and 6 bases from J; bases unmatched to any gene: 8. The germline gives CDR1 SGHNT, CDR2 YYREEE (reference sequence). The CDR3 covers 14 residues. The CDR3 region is CASSPTSGITEQYF. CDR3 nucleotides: TGTGCCAGCAGCCCGACTAGCGGTATAACCGAGCAGTACTTC.

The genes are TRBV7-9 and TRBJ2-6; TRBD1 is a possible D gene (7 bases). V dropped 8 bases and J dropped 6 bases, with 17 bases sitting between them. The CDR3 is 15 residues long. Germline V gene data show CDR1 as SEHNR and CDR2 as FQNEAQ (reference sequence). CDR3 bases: TGTGCCAGCGGAGGGGGCAATGGCAAGGCCAACGTCCTGACTTTC. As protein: CASGGGNGKANVLTF.

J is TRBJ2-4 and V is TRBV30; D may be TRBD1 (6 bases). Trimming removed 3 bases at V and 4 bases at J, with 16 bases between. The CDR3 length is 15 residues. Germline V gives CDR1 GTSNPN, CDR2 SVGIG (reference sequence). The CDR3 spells CAWSAPGTLKNIQYF. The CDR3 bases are TGTGCCTGGAGCGCACCCGGGACACTGAAAAACATTCAGTACTTC.

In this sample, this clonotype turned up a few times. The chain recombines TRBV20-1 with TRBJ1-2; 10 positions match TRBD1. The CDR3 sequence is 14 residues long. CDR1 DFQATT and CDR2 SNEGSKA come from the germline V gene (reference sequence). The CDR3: CRLGTGDLSYGYTF. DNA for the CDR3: TGCAGGCTTGGGACAGGGGATTTGAGCTATGGCTACACCTTC.

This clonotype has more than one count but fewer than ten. The CDR3 is CASTTLESTDTQYF. In DNA form, the CDR3 reads TGTGCCAGCACCACCCTCGAGAGCACAGATACGCAGTATTTT. The chain is built from TRBV9 and TRBJ2-3; D call uncertain. The length of the CDR3 is 14 residues. V lost 6 bases and J lost 0, with 11 bases in between. CDR1 SGDLS and CDR2 YYNGEE come from the germline V gene.

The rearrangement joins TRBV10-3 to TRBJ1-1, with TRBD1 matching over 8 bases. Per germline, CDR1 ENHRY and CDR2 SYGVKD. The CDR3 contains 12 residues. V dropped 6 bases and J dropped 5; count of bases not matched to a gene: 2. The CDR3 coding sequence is TGTGCCATCAGGACAGGGGTGACTGAAGCTTTCTTT. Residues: CAIRTGVTEAFF.